The 21 T cell receptor beta chains given below trace back to one sample, sequenced in a study of shared clonotypes between healthy human individuals. Here immunoSEQ multiplex PCR was the method, and the copy in TCRdb shows in-frame clones only, minus some. The repertoire includes millions of clones, more than 85% of them detected once, and 0.39% sits in the top ten. Sequencing used naive CD4+ T cells from PBMCs. Indicated subset: CD45RA+ positively selected. These receptors were obtained from a man between 18 and 29 years old in good health. Some clones in this sample may be carry-over from other donors' samples.

The rearrangement uses TRBV29-1 and TRBJ2-2, with TRBD1 as a possible D gene (6 bases). The V and J ends lost 6 bases and 4 bases respectively, with 24 bases between them. The CDR3 loop spans 17 amino acids. From germline, CDR1 is SQVTM and CDR2 ANQGSEA. CDR3 loop: CSVARLESTGRTGELFF. The CDR3 bases are TGCAGCGTCGCGAGGTTGGAGAGCACAGGGCGCACCGGGGAGCTGTTTTTT.

This chain links TRBV5-1 with TRBJ2-5; D is possibly TRBD1 (7 bases). There are 14 residues in the CDR3. Trimming left V 4 bases short and J 4 bases short, with 14 bases between. Germline V CDR1 and CDR2: SGHRS, YFSETQ. The DNA of the CDR3 is TGCGCCAGCAGCGGGGGGACAGCGGGAGAGACCCAGTACTTC. This gives the protein CASSGGTAGETQYF.

The CDR3 region is CASSSRELAEYF. The CDR3 DNA reads TGTGCCAGCAGTTCACGAGAGCTGGCTGAGTACTTC. This chain uses TRBV6-6 with TRBJ2-7; D unclear. The length of the CDR3 is 12 residues. Germline CDR1 and CDR2: MNHNY and SVGAGI (reference sequence). With 4 bases removed from V and 11 bases from J, the gap between germline ends came to 15 bases.

This rearrangement joins TRBV28 to TRBJ2-5; D is possibly TRBD1 or TRBD2 (5 bases each). The CDR3 loop spans 13 amino acids. The V gene's germline CDR1 is MDHEN and CDR2 SYDVKM. V lost 3 bases to trimming and J lost 11 bases, with 16 bases between them. The CDR3 reads CASSLGRPVKQYF. CDR3 coding DNA: TGTGCCAGCAGTTTGGGACGTCCGGTCAAGCAGTACTTC.

The genes are TRBV11-2 and TRBJ2-1; 8 bases are a match to TRBD2. The germline V gene has CDR1 SGHAT and CDR2 FQNNGV. V trimming: 1 base; J trimming: 5 bases; junction bases outside the gene matches: 7. The CDR3 runs 16 residues. CDR3 in DNA: TGTGCCAGCAGCTTAGGCTCGGGAGGGGTACACAATGAGCAGTTCTTC. It encodes CASSLGSGGVHNEQFF. The full variable domain, rest sourced from reference TRBV11-2 and TRBJ2-1, is EAGVAQSPRYKIIEKRQSVAFWCNPISGHATLYWYQQILGQGPKLLIQFQNNGVVDDSQLPKDRFSAERLKGVDSTLKIQPAKLEDSAVYLCASSLGSGGVHNEQFFGPGTRLTVL.

The chain carries TRBV5-8 and TRBJ2-7, with 8 bases lining up with TRBD2. CDR3 length equals 17 residues. Looked up from germline, CDR1 is SGHTS and CDR2 is YDEGEE. The V segment lost 4 bases and the J segment 3 bases; nucleotides outside the gene matches: 15. The CDR3 nucleotides read TGTGCCAGCAGCCGGGGGCCCGGCAGCGGGAGATACTACGAGCAGTACTTC. Its protein is CASSRGPGSGRYYEQYF.

This clone appeared a single time. Other DNA sequences from this sample encode an identical CDR3 as well. The chain has TRBV9 and TRBJ1-2; TRBD1 aligns across 8 bases. The junction had 1 base not matched to a gene; V was cut back by 0 bases and J by 3 bases. Germline V gives CDR1 SGDLS, CDR2 YYNGEE. The CDR3 is 14 amino acids. This CDR3 reads CASSVDRGDYGYTF. CDR3 sequence (DNA): TGTGCCAGCAGCGTAGACAGGGGGGACTATGGCTACACCTTC.

This sequence joins TRBV7-8 and TRBJ2-2, with TRBD2 matching over 8 bases. V was pared by 4 bases and J by 3 bases, with 13 bases of the junction left unmatched. CDR3 size: 18 residues. The germline CDR1 and CDR2 sequences are SGHVS and FQNEAQ. The CDR3, as DNA: TGTGCCAGCAGCTCCGAGGGGTGGAGCGGGAGAGACACCGGGGAGCTGTTTTTT. Protein: CASSSEGWSGRDTGELFF.

The chain is built from TRBV28 and TRBJ1-5; TRBD1 agrees at 7 bases. Germline-derived CDR1 and CDR2 are MDHEN and SYDVKM. With 3 bases clipped from V and 7 bases from J, the junction kept 9 bases outside the gene matches. CDR3 size: 15 residues. CDR3 loop: CASSFGTESEQPQHF. The DNA for the CDR3 is TGTGCCAGCAGTTTTGGGACAGAAAGCGAGCAGCCCCAGCATTTT.

Points on this clone: Other DNA sequences in this sample translate to the same CDR3. This rearrangement joins TRBV19 to TRBJ2-2, with D tentatively TRBD2 (6 bases). Trimming cost V 3 bases and J 3 bases, with 11 bases left between them. The CDR3 contains 15 residues. The germline CDR1 and CDR2 sequences are LNHDA and SQIVND (reference sequence). In nucleotides, the CDR3 is TGTGCCAGTAGTATTTCCGGGAGCTACACCGGGGAGCTGTTTTTT. The encoded protein is CASSISGSYTGELFF.

With respect to this clone: The same CDR3 also results from other DNA sequences found in this sample. This CDR3 reads CASSLAGTSGNTIYF. CDR3 nucleotides: TGCGCCAGCAGCTTGGCTGGGACATCGGGAAACACCATATATTTT. J is TRBJ1-3 and V is TRBV5-1; perhaps TRBD1 as D (6 bases). In germline, CDR1 is SGHRS, CDR2 YFSETQ. The V end lost 0 bases, the J end lost 4 bases, and 11 bases lay between the germline ends. The length of the CDR3 is 15 residues.

J is TRBJ2-2 and V is TRBV28; weak D call: TRBD2 (6 bases). The germline V and J ends were trimmed by 6 bases and 4 bases, with 12 bases remaining between them. CDR1 and CDR2 from the germline V gene are MDHEN and SYDVKM. This CDR3 spans 14 amino acids. For the CDR3, the DNA is TGTGCCAGCAGCGCGGGGCTTCCCACCGGGGAGCTGTTTTTT. Its protein product is CASSAGLPTGELFF.

V usage is TRBV5-4 and J usage is TRBJ2-5, with 7 bases fitting TRBD2. V lost 0 bases, J lost 2 bases, and 4 bases stayed unmatched. The germline gives CDR1 SGHNT, CDR2 YYREEE (reference sequence). The CDR3 sequence is 15 residues long. In nucleotides, the CDR3 is TGTGCCAGCAGCTTGGCCATGCGGGGGCAAGAGACCCAGTACTTC. It codes for CASSLAMRGQETQYF.

The rearrangement joins TRBV28 to TRBJ1-1, with TRBD1 identical over 8 bases. CDR1 is MDHEN, CDR2 SYDVKM, per germline. The CDR3 is made up of 13 amino acids. The junction had 13 bases not matched to a gene; V was cut back by 8 bases and J by 11 bases. The chain's CDR3 is CASVGTTGERAFF. The CDR3 DNA reads as TGTGCCAGCGTGGGAACGACAGGGGAAAGGGCTTTCTTT.

The chain combines TRBV5-1 with TRBJ2-5, with 11 bases matching TRBD2. CDR3 length: 18 amino acids. Germline V gene data show CDR1 as SGHRS and CDR2 as YFSETQ. The V segment lost 0 bases and the J segment 2 bases; nucleotides outside the gene matches: 9. The CDR3 DNA reads as TGCGCCAGCAGCTTGGCAGAGACTAGCGGGATATCTCAAGAGACCCAGTACTTC. Translating it yields CASSLAETSGISQETQYF.

J is TRBJ2-1 and V is TRBV5-1; D could derive from TRBD1 or TRBD2 (5 bases each). This CDR3 is built from 17 residues. V gave up 2 bases and J gave up 9 bases, with 24 bases separating them. The V gene's germline CDR1 is SGHRS and CDR2 YFSETQ. CDR3 sequence: CASSLFGPGTSAGEQFF. The DNA of the CDR3 is TGCGCCAGCAGCTTATTCGGACCCGGGACCTCCGCGGGTGAGCAGTTCTTC. Full variable domain (remainder filled in from reference TRBV5-1 and TRBJ2-1): KAGVTQTPRYLIKTRGQQVTLSCSPISGHRSVSWYQQTPGQGLQFLFEYFSETQRNKGNFPGRFSGRQFSNSRSEMNVSTLELGDSALYLCASSLFGPGTSAGEQFFGPGTRLTVL.

This clone was seen a single time. V and J are TRBV7-3 and TRBJ2-1, with TRBD2 identical over 8 bases. The germline V gene has CDR1 SGHTA and CDR2 FQGTGA. The V and J ends lost 5 bases and 8 bases, in that order; junction bases with no gene match: 11. This CDR3 has 15 residues. The CDR3 nucleotides are TGTGCCAGCAGCCCACGAACCGGGACTAGTTATGAGCAGTTCTTC. Protein sequence: CASSPRTGTSYEQFF.

V is TRBV5-1 and J is TRBJ2-5, with 9 bases that match TRBD2. Germline V lookup: CDR1 SGHRS, CDR2 YFSETQ. V lost 3 bases to trimming and J lost 4 bases; unmatched junction nucleotides: 10. The CDR3 length is 16 residues. DNA for the CDR3: TGCGCCAGCAGCTATAGTAGCGGGAGCGGAGGAGAGACCCAGTACTTC. It encodes CASSYSSGSGGETQYF.

Only a few counts were recorded for this clone. This sample also contains other DNA sequences that code for the same CDR3. This chain links TRBV6-1 with TRBJ1-5; D is uncertain. Germline CDR1 reads MNHNS; CDR2 reads SASEGT. CDR3 length: 13 residues. The ends were cut back, 2 bases at V and 0 bases at J, with 2 bases in the middle. CDR3 DNA: TGTGCCAGCAGTGAACGTAGCAATCAGCCCCAGCATTTT. Encoded protein: CASSERSNQPQHF.

V is TRBV19 and J is TRBJ1-1; no clear D gene. V lost 5 bases to trimming and J lost 1 base, with 11 bases between them. This CDR3 is built from 14 residues. Germline CDR1 reads LNHDA; CDR2 reads SQIVND (reference sequence). The CDR3 DNA is TGTGCCAGTAGTGACTTTCAAGGGAACACTGAAGCTTTCTTT. This encodes CASSDFQGNTEAFF. Based on the CDR3 plus reference TRBV19 and TRBJ1-1, the full variable domain is DGGITQSPKYLFRKEGQNVTLSCEQNLNHDAMYWYRQDPGQGLRLIYYSQIVNDFQKGDIAEGYSVSREKKESFPLTVTSAQKNPTAFYLCASSDFQGNTEAFFGQGTRLTVV.

This clone has only one observation. V gene TRBV15 combines with J gene TRBJ2-2, with TRBD1 matching over 7 bases. Germline V lookup: CDR1 LNHNV, CDR2 YYDKDF (reference sequence). V was clipped by 3 bases and J by 6 bases; unmatched bases: 1. The length of the CDR3 is 13 residues. The CDR3 spells CATSRTGPGELFF. The DNA of the CDR3 is TGTGCCACCAGCAGGACAGGGCCCGGGGAGCTGTTTTTT.